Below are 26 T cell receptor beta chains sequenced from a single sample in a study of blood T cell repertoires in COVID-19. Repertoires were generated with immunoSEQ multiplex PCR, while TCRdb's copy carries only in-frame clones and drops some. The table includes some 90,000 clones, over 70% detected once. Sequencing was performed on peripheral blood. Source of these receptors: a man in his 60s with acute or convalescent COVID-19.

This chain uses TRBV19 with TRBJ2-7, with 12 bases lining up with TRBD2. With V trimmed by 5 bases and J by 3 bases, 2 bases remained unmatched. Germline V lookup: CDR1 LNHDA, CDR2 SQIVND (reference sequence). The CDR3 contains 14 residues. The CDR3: CASSLTSGGYEQYF. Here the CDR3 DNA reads TGTGCCAGTAGTCTGACTAGCGGGGGCTACGAGCAGTACTTC.

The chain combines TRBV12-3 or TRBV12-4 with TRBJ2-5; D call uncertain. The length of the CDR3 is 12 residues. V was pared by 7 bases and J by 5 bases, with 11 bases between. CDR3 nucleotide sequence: TGTGCCAGCACTTCTAGTTTGGAGACCCAGTACTTC. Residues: CASTSSLETQYF.

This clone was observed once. The chain's CDR3 is CASSLNGGPVTDTQYF. CDR3 bases: TGTGCCAGCAGCTTAAACGGGGGGCCCGTCACAGATACGCAGTATTTT. The V gene is TRBV7-2, the J gene TRBJ2-3; tentatively, D is TRBD2 (7 bases). Trimming removed 2 bases at V and 2 bases at J, with 14 bases between. The CDR3 loop spans 16 amino acids. Germline CDR1 and CDR2: SGHTA and FQGNSA. Combining the CDR3 with reference TRBV7-2 and TRBJ2-3 gives the whole variable domain GAGVSQSPSNKVTEKGKDVELRCDPISGHTALYWYRQSLGQGLEFLIYFQGNSAPDKSGLPSDRFSAERTGGSVSTLTIQRTQQEDSAVYLCASSLNGGPVTDTQYFGPGTRLTVL.

CDR3 DNA: TGTGCCAGCAGTTTATCAGACAGGGTTGGGGCCAATGAGCAGTTCTTC. It translates to CASSLSDRVGANEQFF. The gene calls are TRBV27 and TRBJ2-1, with TRBD1 matching over 7 bases. Looked up from germline, CDR1 is MNHEY and CDR2 is SMNVEV (reference sequence). The junction had 8 bases not matched to a gene; V was cut back by 0 bases and J by 6 bases. The CDR3 has 16 amino acids.

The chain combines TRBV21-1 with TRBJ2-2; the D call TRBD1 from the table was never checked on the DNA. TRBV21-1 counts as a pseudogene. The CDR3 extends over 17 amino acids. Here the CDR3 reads CASSKRMGTEIPGELFF. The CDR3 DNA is TGTGCCAGCAGCAAACGCATGGGGACAGAAATTCCCGGGGAGCTGTTTTTT.

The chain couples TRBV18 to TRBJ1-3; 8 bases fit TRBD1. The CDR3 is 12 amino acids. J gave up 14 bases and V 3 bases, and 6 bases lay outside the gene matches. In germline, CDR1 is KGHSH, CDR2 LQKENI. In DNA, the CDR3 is TGTGCCAGCTCACCGGGGGACAGGACTTTATATTTT. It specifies CASSPGDRTLYF. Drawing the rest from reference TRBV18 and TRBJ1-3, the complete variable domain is NAGVMQNPRHLVRRRGQEARLRCSPMKGHSHVYWYRQLPEEGLKFMVYLQKENIIDESGMPKERFSAEFPKEGPSILRIQQVVRGDSAAYFCASSPGDRTLYFGEGSWLTVV.

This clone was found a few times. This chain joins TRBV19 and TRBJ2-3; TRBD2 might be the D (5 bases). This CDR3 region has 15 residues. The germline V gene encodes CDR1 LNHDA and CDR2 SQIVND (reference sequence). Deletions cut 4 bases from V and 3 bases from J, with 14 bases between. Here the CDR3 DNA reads TGTGCCAGTAGTACTCCCACTAGTGCTACAGATACGCAGTATTTT. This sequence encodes CASSTPTSATDTQYF.

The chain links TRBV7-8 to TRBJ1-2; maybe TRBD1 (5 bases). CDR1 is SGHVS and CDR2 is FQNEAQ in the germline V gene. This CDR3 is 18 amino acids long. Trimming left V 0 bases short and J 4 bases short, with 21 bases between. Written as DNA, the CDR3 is TGTGCCAGCAGCTTAGCGGGGGGGGGTTCCCGACTCAGCTATGGCTACACCTTC. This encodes CASSLAGGGSRLSYGYTF. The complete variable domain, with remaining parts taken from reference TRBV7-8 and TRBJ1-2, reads GAGVSQSPRYKVAKRGQDVALRCDPISGHVSLFWYQQALGQGPEFLTYFQNEAQLDKSGLPSDRFFAERPEGSVSTLKIQRTQQEDSAVYLCASSLAGGGSRLSYGYTFGSGTRLTVV.

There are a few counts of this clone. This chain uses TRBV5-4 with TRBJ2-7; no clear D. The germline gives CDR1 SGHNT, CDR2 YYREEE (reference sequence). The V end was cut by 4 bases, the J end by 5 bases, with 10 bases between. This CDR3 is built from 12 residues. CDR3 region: CASSLSPDEQYF. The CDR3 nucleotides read TGTGCCAGCAGCCTCTCCCCGGACGAGCAGTACTTC.

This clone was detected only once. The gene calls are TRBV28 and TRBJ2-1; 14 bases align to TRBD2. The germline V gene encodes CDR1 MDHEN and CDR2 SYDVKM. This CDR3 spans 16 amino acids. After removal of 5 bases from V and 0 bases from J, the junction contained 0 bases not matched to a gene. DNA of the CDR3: TGTGCCAGCAGTGGGACTAGCGGGAGCTCCTACAATGAGCAGTTCTTC. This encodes CASSGTSGSSYNEQFF.

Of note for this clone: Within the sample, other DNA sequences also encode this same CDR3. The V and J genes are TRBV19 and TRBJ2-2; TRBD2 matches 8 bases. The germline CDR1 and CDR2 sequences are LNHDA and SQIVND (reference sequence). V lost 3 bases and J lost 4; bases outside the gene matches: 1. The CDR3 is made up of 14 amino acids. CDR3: CASSIREGTGELFF. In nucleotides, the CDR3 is TGTGCCAGTAGTATTCGGGAGGGCACCGGGGAGCTGTTTTTT.

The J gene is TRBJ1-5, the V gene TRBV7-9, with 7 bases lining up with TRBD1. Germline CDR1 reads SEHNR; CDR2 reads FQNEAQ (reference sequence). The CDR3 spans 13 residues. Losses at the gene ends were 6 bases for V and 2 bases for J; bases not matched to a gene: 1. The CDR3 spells CASSQGGNQPQHF. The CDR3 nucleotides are TGTGCCAGCAGTCAGGGGGGCAATCAGCCCCAGCATTTT.

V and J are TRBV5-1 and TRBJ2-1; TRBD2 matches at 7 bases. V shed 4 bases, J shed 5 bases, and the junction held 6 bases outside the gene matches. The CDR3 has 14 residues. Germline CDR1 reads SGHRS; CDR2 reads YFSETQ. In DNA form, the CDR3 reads TGCGCCAGCAGCCCTGGGACTACAAACAATGAGCAGTTCTTC. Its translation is CASSPGTTNNEQFF.

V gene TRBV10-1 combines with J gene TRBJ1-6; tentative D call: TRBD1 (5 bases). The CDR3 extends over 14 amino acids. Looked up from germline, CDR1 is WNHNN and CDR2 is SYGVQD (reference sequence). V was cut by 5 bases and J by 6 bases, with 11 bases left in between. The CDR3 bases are TGCGCCAGCAGTTCAACGGGACTTAATTCACCCCTCCACTTT. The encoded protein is CASSSTGLNSPLHF.

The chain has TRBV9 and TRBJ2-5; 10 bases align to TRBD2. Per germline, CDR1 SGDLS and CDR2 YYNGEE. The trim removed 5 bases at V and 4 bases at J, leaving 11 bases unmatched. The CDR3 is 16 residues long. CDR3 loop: CASSAGDVAGGETQYF. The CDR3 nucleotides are TGTGCCAGCAGTGCTGGGGATGTAGCGGGGGGAGAGACCCAGTACTTC.

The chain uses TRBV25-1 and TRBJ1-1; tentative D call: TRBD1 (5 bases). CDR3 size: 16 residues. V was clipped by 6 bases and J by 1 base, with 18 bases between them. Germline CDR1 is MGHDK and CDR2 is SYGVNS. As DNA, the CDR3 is TGTGCCAGCAGGGAGACAAACGCAGGGTGGAACACTGAAGCTTTCTTT. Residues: CASRETNAGWNTEAFF.

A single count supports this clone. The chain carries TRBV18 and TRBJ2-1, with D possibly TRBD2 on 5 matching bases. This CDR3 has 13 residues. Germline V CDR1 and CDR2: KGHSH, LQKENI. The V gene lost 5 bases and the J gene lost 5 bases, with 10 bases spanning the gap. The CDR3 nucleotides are TGTGCCAGCTCATCGGACTTGAACAATGAGCAGTTCTTC. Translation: CASSSDLNNEQFF.

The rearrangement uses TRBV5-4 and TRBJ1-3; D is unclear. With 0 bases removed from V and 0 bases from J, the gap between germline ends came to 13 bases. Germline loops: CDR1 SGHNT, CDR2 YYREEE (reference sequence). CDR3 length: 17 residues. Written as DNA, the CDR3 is TGTGCCAGCAGCTTGGCGTTACCAGGACTCTCTGGAAACACCATATATTTT. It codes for CASSLALPGLSGNTIYF.

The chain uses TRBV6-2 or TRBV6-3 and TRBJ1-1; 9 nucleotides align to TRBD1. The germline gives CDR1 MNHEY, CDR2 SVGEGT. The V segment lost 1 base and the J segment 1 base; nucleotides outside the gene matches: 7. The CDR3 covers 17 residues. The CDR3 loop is CASSYYWDRVANTEAFF. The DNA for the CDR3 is TGTGCCAGCAGTTACTATTGGGACAGGGTTGCGAACACTGAAGCTTTCTTT.

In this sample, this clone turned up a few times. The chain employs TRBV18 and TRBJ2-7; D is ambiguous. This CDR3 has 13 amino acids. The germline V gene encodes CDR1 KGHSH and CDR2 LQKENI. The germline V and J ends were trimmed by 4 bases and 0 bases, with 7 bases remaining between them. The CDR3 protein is CASSRTDSYEQYF. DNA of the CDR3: TGTGCCAGCTCACGAACAGACTCCTACGAGCAGTACTTC.

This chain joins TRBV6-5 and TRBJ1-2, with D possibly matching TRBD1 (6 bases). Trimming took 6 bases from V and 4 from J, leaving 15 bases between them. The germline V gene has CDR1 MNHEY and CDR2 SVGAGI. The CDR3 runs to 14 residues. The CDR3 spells CASRKQGRGYGYTF. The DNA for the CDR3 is TGTGCCAGCAGAAAACAGGGTAGAGGCTATGGCTACACCTTC.

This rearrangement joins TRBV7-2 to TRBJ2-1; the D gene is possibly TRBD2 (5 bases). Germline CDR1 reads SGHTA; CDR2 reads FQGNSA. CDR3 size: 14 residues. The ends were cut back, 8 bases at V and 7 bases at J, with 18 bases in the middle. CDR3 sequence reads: CASRAEVRLNEQFF. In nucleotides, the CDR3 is TGTGCCAGCCGGGCGGAGGTGAGATTGAATGAGCAGTTCTTC.

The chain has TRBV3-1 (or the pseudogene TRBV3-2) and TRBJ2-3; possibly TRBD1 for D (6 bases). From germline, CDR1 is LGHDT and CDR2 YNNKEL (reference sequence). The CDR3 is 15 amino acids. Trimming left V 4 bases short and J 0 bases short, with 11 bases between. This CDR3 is CASSRWDTSTDTQYF. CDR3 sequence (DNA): TGTGCCAGCAGCCGCTGGGACACCAGCACAGATACGCAGTATTTT.

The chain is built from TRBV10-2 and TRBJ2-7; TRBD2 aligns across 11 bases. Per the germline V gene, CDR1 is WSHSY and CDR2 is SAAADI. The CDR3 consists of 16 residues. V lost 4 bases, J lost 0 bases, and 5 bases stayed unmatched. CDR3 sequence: CASSVTGTSGSYEQYF. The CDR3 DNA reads TGCGCCAGCAGTGTAACCGGGACTAGCGGCTCCTACGAGCAGTACTTC.

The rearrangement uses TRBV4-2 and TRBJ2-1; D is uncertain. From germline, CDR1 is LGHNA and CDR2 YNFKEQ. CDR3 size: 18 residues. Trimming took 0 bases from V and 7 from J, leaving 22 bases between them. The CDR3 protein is CASSQDLSSRPPLNEQFF. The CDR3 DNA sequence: TGTGCCAGCAGCCAAGATCTTTCGTCCAGGCCTCCGCTAAATGAGCAGTTCTTC.

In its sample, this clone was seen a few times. CDR3 region: CASSRGQPEAFF. As DNA, the CDR3 is TGTGCCAGCTCACGAGGACAGCCAGAAGCTTTCTTT. V usage is TRBV18 and J usage is TRBJ1-1; D perhaps matches TRBD1 (6 bases). The ends were cut back, 4 bases at V and 8 bases at J, with 11 bases in the middle. Germline CDR1 KGHSH, CDR2 LQKENI. This CDR3 is 12 amino acids long. Complete variable domain (other parts from reference TRBV18 and TRBJ1-1): NAGVMQNPRHLVRRRGQEARLRCSPMKGHSHVYWYRQLPEEGLKFMVYLQKENIIDESGMPKERFSAEFPKEGPSILRIQQVVRGDSAAYFCASSRGQPEAFFGQGTRLTVV.